The 7 T cell receptor beta chains in this list originate from one sample, sequenced in a study of T-cell memory formation after mild COVID-19. TCRdb itself ran the 5' RACE reads through MiXCR, one entry per CDR3 protein. The sample holds roughly 500,000 distinct CDR3 sequences, over 20% seen once. Sequences were obtained from PBMCs or a T cell subset sorted from them (not recorded which). The source of these receptors is an adult woman who had mild COVID-19 (a few samples of this study predate the infection). Cell type and time point are not known.

The rearrangement joins TRBV4-2 to TRBJ2-2, with D uncertain. The length of the CDR3 is 16 residues. V shed 2 bases and J shed 6 bases, with 16 bases lying between them. Germline V gives CDR1 LGHNA, CDR2 YNFKEQ. The CDR3 DNA follows: TGTGCCAGCAGCCAATCCAAACGTGTGGCCCCCGGGGAGCTGTTTTTT. Residues: CASSQSKRVAPGELFF.

The chain carries TRBV6-2 or TRBV6-3 and TRBJ2-1; no clear D gene. The germline V gene encodes CDR1 MNHEY and CDR2 SVGEGT. V was cut by 2 bases and J by 4 bases, with 15 bases left in between. CDR3 length: 16 residues. CDR3 region: CASSYILPKVYNEQFF. The CDR3 DNA is TGTGCCAGCAGTTACATTCTTCCCAAGGTTTACAATGAGCAGTTCTTC.

This clonotype was seen repeatedly, ten times or more. This chain joins TRBV6-6 and TRBJ1-3; 8 bases are a match to TRBD1. The CDR3 sequence is 15 residues long. Looked up from germline, CDR1 is MNHNY and CDR2 is SVGAGI (reference sequence). After removal of 4 bases from V and 5 bases from J, the junction contained 7 bases not matched to a gene. As DNA, the CDR3 is TGTGCCAGCAGTTGGGGCACAGGGGGTAGAAACACCATATATTTT. Protein product: CASSWGTGGRNTIYF.

In its sample, this clonotype was seen a few times. This chain joins TRBV2 and TRBJ2-4; D may be TRBD2 (6 bases). Deletions cut 5 bases from V and 1 base from J, with 12 bases between. Per the germline V gene, CDR1 is SNHLY and CDR2 is FYNNEI. There are 15 residues in the CDR3. CDR3 loop: CASSRDSRAKNIQYF. The CDR3 nucleotides are TGTGCCAGCAGTCGGGACTCCCGGGCCAAAAACATTCAGTACTTC.

This clonotype was detected many times. The chain joins TRBV6-2 or TRBV6-3 to TRBJ2-3; 9 positions match TRBD2. Trimming removed 6 bases from V and 6 bases from J; junction bases left unmatched: 13. The CDR3 loop spans 16 amino acids. The germline V gene has CDR1 MNHEY and CDR2 SVGEGT. This chain's CDR3 is CASSPQRRGGVDTQYF. The DNA of the CDR3 is TGTGCCAGCAGCCCCCAGAGGCGGGGGGGAGTGGATACGCAGTATTTT.

This chain links TRBV19 with TRBJ2-3; perhaps TRBD1 as D (6 bases). This CDR3 spans 14 amino acids. CDR1 is LNHDA, CDR2 SQIVND, per germline (reference sequence). The V and J ends lost 8 bases and 2 bases respectively, with 14 bases between them. Written as DNA, the CDR3 is TGTGCCAGTGGTTACGCAGGGGTCACAGATACGCAGTATTTT. Translated: CASGYAGVTDTQYF.

This clonotype was seen a few times. This rearrangement joins TRBV3-1 to TRBJ2-7, with D maybe TRBD2 (6 bases). CDR3 length: 15 residues. Trimming cost V 1 base and J 6 bases, with 16 bases left between them. Germline-derived CDR1 and CDR2 are LGHDT and YNNKEL (reference sequence). Written as DNA, the CDR3 is TGTGCCAGCAGCCAAGGCAGCGGGCAGGGACGCGAGCAGTACTTC. It encodes CASSQGSGQGREQYF.